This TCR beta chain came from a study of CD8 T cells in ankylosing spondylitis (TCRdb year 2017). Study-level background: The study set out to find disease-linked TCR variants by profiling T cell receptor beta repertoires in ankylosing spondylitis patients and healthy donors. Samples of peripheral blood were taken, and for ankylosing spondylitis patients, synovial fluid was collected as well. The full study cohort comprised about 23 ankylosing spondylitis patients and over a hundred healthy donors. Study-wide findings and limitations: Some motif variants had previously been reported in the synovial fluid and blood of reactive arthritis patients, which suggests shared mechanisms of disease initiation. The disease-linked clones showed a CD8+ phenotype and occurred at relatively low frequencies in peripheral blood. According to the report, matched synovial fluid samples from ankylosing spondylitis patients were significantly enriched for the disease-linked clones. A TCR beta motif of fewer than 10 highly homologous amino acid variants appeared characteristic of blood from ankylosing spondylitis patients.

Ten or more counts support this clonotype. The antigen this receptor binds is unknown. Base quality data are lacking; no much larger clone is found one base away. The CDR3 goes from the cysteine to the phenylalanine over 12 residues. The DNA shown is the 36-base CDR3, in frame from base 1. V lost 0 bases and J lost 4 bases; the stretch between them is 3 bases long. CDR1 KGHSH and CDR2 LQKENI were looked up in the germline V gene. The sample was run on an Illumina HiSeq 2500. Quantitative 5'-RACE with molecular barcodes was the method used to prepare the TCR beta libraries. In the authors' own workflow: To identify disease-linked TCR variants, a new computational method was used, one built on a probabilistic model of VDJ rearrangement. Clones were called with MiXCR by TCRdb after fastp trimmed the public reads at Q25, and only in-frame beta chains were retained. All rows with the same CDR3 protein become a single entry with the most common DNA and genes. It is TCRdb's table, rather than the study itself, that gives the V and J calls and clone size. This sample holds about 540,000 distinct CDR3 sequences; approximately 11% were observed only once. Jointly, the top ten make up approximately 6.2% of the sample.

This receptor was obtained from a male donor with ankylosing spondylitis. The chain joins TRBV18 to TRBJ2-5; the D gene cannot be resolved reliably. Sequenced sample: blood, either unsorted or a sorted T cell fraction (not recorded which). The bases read TGTGCCAGCTCACCACCGGGAGAGACCCAGTACTTC. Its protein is CASSPPGETQYF.